This T cell receptor beta chain was identified during a study of blood T cell repertoires in COVID-19. A Seattle source enrolled patients during active infection and followed them longitudinally. Original processing methods: Scientists estimated how many nucleated cells there were by amplifying reference gene primers. Some clones are missing from TCRdb's copy, which holds only in-frame ones; the method was immunoSEQ multiplex PCR. V and J calls and clone size follow that table, whereas D and trimming were derived from the DNA. This table has roughly 350,000 clones, about 90% appearing once. This clone has only a few counts. Input material: peripheral blood. This clonotype was sampled from a woman aged 45-65 years with COVID-19, enrolled during active disease.

CDR3: CASSLTGSRNYGYTF. In nucleotides, the CDR3 is TGTGCCAGCAGCCTTACAGGGTCCCGAAACTATGGCTACACCTTC. This rearrangement joins TRBV3-1 (or the pseudogene TRBV3-2) to TRBJ1-2, with D perhaps matching TRBD1 (6 bases). CDR1 is LGHDT, CDR2 YNNKEL, per germline (reference sequence). The V end lost 4 bases, the J end lost 2 bases, and 14 bases lay between the germline ends. The CDR3 length is 15 residues.